This TCR beta chain emerged from a study of cytomegalovirus exposure and HLA in healthy donors. Primers: 60 Vbeta forward and 13 Jbeta reverse. Assay: immunoSEQ multiplex PCR; the TCRdb copy retains only in-frame clones and omits some. The sample records roughly 190,000 clones, around four fifths being singletons. Trimming removed 3 bases from V and 6 bases from J; junction bases left unmatched: 7. The CDR3 contains 14 residues. The germline CDR1 and CDR2 sequences are SQVTM and ANQGSEA. The rearrangement joins TRBV29-1 to TRBJ2-1; 8 nucleotides agree with TRBD2. The clonotype originates from a female donor in good health and CMV-seronegative. Sequencing was performed on PBMCs. The CDR3 coding sequence is TGCAGCGTTGATAAAGCGGGGGCGTCCAATGAGCAGTTCTTC. It codes for CSVDKAGASNEQFF.